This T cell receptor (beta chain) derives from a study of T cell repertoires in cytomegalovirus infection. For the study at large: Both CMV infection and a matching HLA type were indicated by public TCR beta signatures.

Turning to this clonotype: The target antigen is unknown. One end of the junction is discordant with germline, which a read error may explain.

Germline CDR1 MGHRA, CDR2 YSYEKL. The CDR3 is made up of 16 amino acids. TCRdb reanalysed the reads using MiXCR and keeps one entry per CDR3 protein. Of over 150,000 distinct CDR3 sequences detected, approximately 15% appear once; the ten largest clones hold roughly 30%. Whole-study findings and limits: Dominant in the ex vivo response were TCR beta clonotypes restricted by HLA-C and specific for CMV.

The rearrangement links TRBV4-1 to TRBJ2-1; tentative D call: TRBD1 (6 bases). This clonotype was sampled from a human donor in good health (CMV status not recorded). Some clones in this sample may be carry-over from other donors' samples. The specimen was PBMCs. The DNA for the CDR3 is TGTGCCAGCAGCCGAGGGGGAATAGCCGTAACTAATGAGCAGTTCTTC. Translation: CASSRGGIAVTNEQFF.